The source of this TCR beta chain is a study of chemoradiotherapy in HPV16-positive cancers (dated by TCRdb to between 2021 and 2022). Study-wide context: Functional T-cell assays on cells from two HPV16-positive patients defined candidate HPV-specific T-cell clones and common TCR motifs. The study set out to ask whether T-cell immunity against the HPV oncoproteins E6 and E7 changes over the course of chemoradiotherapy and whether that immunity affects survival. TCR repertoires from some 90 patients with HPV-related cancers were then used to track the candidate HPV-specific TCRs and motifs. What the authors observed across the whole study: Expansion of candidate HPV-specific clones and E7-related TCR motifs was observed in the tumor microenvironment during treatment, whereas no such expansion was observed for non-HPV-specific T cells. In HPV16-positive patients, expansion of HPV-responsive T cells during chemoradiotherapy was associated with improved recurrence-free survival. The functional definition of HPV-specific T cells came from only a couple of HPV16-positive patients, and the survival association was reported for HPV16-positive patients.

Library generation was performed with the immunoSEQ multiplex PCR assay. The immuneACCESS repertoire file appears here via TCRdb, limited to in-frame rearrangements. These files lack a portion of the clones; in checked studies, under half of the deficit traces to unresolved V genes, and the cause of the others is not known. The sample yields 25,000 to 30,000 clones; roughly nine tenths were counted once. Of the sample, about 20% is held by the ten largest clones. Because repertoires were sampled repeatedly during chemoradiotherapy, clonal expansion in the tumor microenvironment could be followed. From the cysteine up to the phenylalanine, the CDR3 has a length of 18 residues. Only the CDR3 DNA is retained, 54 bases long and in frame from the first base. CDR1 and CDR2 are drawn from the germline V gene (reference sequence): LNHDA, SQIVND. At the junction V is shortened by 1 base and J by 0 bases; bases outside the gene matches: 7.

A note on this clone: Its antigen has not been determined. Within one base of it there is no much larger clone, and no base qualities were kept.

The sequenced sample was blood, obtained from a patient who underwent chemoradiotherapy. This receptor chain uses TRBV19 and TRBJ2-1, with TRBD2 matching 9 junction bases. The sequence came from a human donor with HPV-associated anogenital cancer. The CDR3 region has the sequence CASSIVRSGGSSYNEQFF. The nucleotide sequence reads TGTGCCAGTAGTATAGTAAGGAGCGGGGGGAGCTCCTACAATGAGCAGTTCTTC.